The rows below give T cell receptor beta chains drawn from one sample of a study of blood T cell repertoires in COVID-19. TCRdb keeps only in-frame clones here, not all; method: immunoSEQ multiplex PCR. The data hold about 220,000 clones, with around 84% observed a single time. The specimen was peripheral blood. The receptors stem from a woman aged 55-75 years who had recovered from COVID-19. The CDR3 runs from the conserved cysteine through the conserved F or W. A D gene is named only where the DNA matches it firmly. Rows may omit the clone size; those that give it use once, few, many or a size class.

CDR3 | DNA | V | size | J | D
CASSLGTGAGNEQFF | TGTGCCAGCAGCCTAGGGACAGGGGCAGGTAATGAGCAGTTCTTC | TRBV7-8 | - | TRBJ2-1 | TRBD1
CASSKAGGSVEQYF | TGTGCCAGCTCGAAGGCAGGGGGTTCGGTCGAGCAGTACTTC | TRBV27 | - | TRBJ2-7 | TRBD1
CAISEWRAAGYTF | TGTGCCATCAGTGAGTGGAGGGCGGCTGGCTACACCTTC | TRBV10-3 | - | TRBJ1-2 | -
CASSQEGTGGYYGYTF | TGCGCCAGCAGCCAAGAAGGGACAGGGGGCTACTATGGCTACACCTTC | TRBV4-1 | - | TRBJ1-2 | TRBD1
CASSQFFRGAFF | TGTGCCAGCAGCCAATTTTTTAGGGGAGCTTTCTTT | TRBV7-2 | - | TRBJ1-1 | -
CASSTKASGGAYGNEQFF | TGTGCCAGTAGTACCAAAGCTAGCGGGGGGGCCTACGGCAATGAGCAGTTCTTC | TRBV19 | - | TRBJ2-1 | TRBD2
CASSSGNLGNTIYF | TGTGCCAGCTCCTCAGGCAATCTTGGAAACACCATATATTTT | TRBV11-2 | - | TRBJ1-3 | -
CASSFLAGGSSYNEQFF | TGTGCCAGCAGCTTCCTAGCGGGGGGCAGCTCCTACAATGAGCAGTTCTTC | TRBV7-9 | - | TRBJ2-1 | TRBD2
CASSHSRATGSSYEQYF | TGTGCCAGCAGTCACTCCCGTGCGACAGGGAGCTCCTACGAGCAGTACTTC | TRBV7-2 | - | TRBJ2-7 | TRBD1
CASSFQGQETQYF | TGTGCCAGCAGTTTTCAGGGACAAGAGACCCAGTACTTC | TRBV12-3/TRBV12-4 | - | TRBJ2-5 | -
CASSLNSPDTQYF | TGTGCCAGCAGTTTAAACAGTCCAGATACGCAGTATTTT | TRBV12-3/TRBV12-4 | once | TRBJ2-3 | -
CASSFTGGANSPLHF | TGTGCCAGCAGCTTCACAGGGGGCGCTAATTCACCCCTCCACTTT | TRBV5-5 | once | TRBJ1-6 | TRBD1
CASSLVTGPETQYF | TGTGCCAGCAGCTTAGTAACAGGGCCGGAGACCCAGTACTTC | TRBV7-2 | - | TRBJ2-5 | -
CASSPRGQETQYF | TGCGCCAGCAGCCCCCGGGGGCAAGAGACCCAGTACTTC | TRBV5-1 | - | TRBJ2-5 | -
CASSKTHNEQFF | TGTGCCAGCAGCAAGACTCACAATGAGCAGTTCTTC | TRBV12-3/TRBV12-4 | - | TRBJ2-1 | -
CASSLTDRGNEKLFF | TGCGCCAGCAGCCTAACGGACAGGGGGAACGAAAAACTGTTTTTT | TRBV4-1 | - | TRBJ1-4 | TRBD1
CASTHTGGETEAFF | TGTGCCAGCACCCATACAGGGGGCGAGACTGAAGCTTTCTTT | TRBV3-1/TRBV3-2 | - | TRBJ1-1 | TRBD1
CASETSEGYGYTF | TGTGCCTCAGAAACCTCCGAGGGCTATGGCTACACCTTC | TRBV19 | once | TRBJ1-2 | -
CASSVQGLGYTF | TGTGCCAGCAGCGTACAGGGGCTGGGCTACACCTTC | TRBV9 | - | TRBJ1-2 | -
CASSRPGGWYEQYF | TGTGCCAGCAGTCGACCAGGGGGCTGGTACGAGCAGTACTTC | TRBV6-5 | - | TRBJ2-7 | TRBD1
CASSQDPGQPQHF | TGCGCCAGCAGCCAAGATCCAGGTCAGCCCCAGCATTTT | TRBV4-3 | - | TRBJ1-5 | -
CASSQGQGAETEAFF | TGTGCCAGCTCCCAAGGACAGGGGGCGGAAACTGAAGCTTTCTTT | TRBV18 | - | TRBJ1-1 | TRBD1
CASSLDRGNYGYTF | TGTGCCAGCAGCCTAGACAGGGGTAACTATGGCTACACCTTC | TRBV7-8 | - | TRBJ1-2 | TRBD1
CASSLDSGVLTGELFF | TGTGCCAGCAGCTTGGATTCCGGGGTACTCACCGGGGAGCTGTTTTTT | TRBV5-4 | - | TRBJ2-2 | -
CASSQDQGWNSPLHF | TGCGCCAGCAGCCAAGATCAGGGGTGGAATTCACCCCTCCACTTT | TRBV4-1 | few | TRBJ1-6 | -
CASSRDSSYEQYF | TGTGCCAGCTCACGTGACAGTTCCTACGAGCAGTACTTC | TRBV18 | - | TRBJ2-7 | -
CASSSGTGDETQYF | TGTGCCAGCAGCTCTGGGACAGGGGACGAGACCCAGTACTTC | TRBV7-3 | - | TRBJ2-5 | TRBD1
CASSQDEGYYGYTF | TGTGCCAGCAGCCAAGATGAGGGATACTATGGCTACACCTTC | TRBV4-2 | - | TRBJ1-2 | -
CAISGTRLGQETQYF | TGTGCCATCAGTGGGACTAGGTTGGGGCAAGAGACCCAGTACTTC | TRBV10-3 | - | TRBJ2-5 | TRBD2
CASSQDPGGLYEQYF | TGCGCCAGCAGCCAAGATCCCGGGGGGCTATACGAGCAGTACTTC | TRBV4-1 | - | TRBJ2-7 | -
CASSPGAGTEETQYF | TGTGCCAGCAGCCCCGGAGCTGGGACAGAAGAGACCCAGTACTTC | TRBV4-2 | - | TRBJ2-5 | TRBD1
CASSPGQGPPGGKLFF | TGTGCCAGCAGCCCGGGACAGGGCCCCCCGGGCGGAAAACTGTTTTTT | TRBV9 | - | TRBJ1-4 | TRBD1
CASSQALAGSTDTQYF | TGCGCCAGCAGCCAAGCTCTAGCGGGGTCGACAGATACGCAGTATTTT | TRBV4-3 | - | TRBJ2-3 | TRBD2